Below are 13 T cell receptor beta chains sequenced from a single sample in a study of T cell responses to AZD1222 COVID-19 vaccine. Profiling relied on immunoSEQ multiplex PCR, and the TCRdb table lists in-frame clones only, not all of them. The sample records 120,000 or so clones, 88% being singletons. The sequencing used peripheral blood, collected on day 0 of AZD1222 vaccination. These receptors all stem from an adult in good health.

The CDR3 here is CASGRDRGATNEKLFF. The CDR3 coding sequence is TGTGCCAGCGGCCGGGACAGGGGGGCAACTAATGAAAAACTGTTTTTT. The chain joins TRBV2 to TRBJ1-4; 11 bases align to TRBD1. The CDR3 covers 16 residues. CDR1 is SNHLY and CDR2 is FYNNEI in the germline V gene. V lost 8 bases to trimming and J lost 0 bases; unmatched junction nucleotides: 5.

This chain links TRBV5-1 with TRBJ1-2, with a tentative D call TRBD1 (5 bases). Trimming shortened V by 2 bases and J by 8 bases, and 10 bases separated the two germline ends. Germline CDR1 is SGHRS and CDR2 is YFSETQ. There are 12 residues in the CDR3. The CDR3 sequence is CASSFMGGGYTF. The CDR3 DNA is TGCGCCAGCAGCTTCATGGGGGGAGGCTACACCTTC. The full variable domain, rest sourced from reference TRBV5-1 and TRBJ1-2, is KAGVTQTPRYLIKTRGQQVTLSCSPISGHRSVSWYQQTPGQGLQFLFEYFSETQRNKGNFPGRFSGRQFSNSRSEMNVSTLELGDSALYLCASSFMGGGYTFGSGTRLTVV.

This clone showed up just a few times. This chain connects TRBV28 to TRBJ2-4; 7 nucleotides align to TRBD2. Germline V lookup: CDR1 MDHEN, CDR2 SYDVKM. Trimming took 1 base from V and 6 from J; bases not matched to a gene: 9. The CDR3 is 16 amino acids. Here the CDR3 DNA reads TGTGCCAGCAGTTTATCCTCAGCGGGGAAGAGAAACATTCAGTACTTC. It specifies CASSLSSAGKRNIQYF.

The chain uses TRBV4-2 and TRBJ1-1; 8 bases line up with TRBD1. The CDR3 sequence is 13 residues long. The V gene end was trimmed by 4 bases and the J gene end by 6 bases; junction bases not matched to a gene: 4. CDR1 and CDR2 from the germline V gene are LGHNA and YNFKEQ. CDR3 DNA sequence: TGTGCCAGCAGCCCCGACAGGGGATCTGAAGCTTTCTTT. It translates to CASSPDRGSEAFF.

The V call is TRBV7-9, the J call TRBJ1-2; perhaps TRBD1 as D (6 bases). This CDR3 spans 15 amino acids. Looked up from germline, CDR1 is SEHNR and CDR2 is FQNEAQ (reference sequence). V dropped 5 bases and J dropped 1 base, with 14 bases sitting between them. The CDR3, as DNA: TGTGCCAGCAGCGGACAGAGTTTGGGTAACTATGGCTACACCTTC. Encoded protein: CASSGQSLGNYGYTF.

The chain recombines TRBV15 with TRBJ1-1, with D perhaps TRBD1 (6 bases). V lost 3 bases and J 4 bases, leaving 12 bases between the germline ends. The germline CDR1 and CDR2 sequences are LNHNV and YYDKDF (reference sequence). The CDR3 extends over 14 amino acids. The CDR3 protein is CATSSPGDITEAFF. The CDR3 coding sequence is TGTGCCACCAGCAGTCCCGGGGACATCACTGAAGCTTTCTTT.

The rearrangement uses TRBV15 and TRBJ1-3; D unresolved. V lost 0 bases and J 0 bases, leaving 6 bases between the germline ends. Looked up from germline, CDR1 is LNHNV and CDR2 is YYDKDF (reference sequence). The CDR3 is 15 residues long. CDR3 amino acids: CATSREIVSGNTIYF. The CDR3 nucleotides are TGTGCCACCAGCAGAGAAATTGTCTCTGGAAACACCATATATTTT.

The rearrangement links TRBV15 to TRBJ1-5, with D possibly being TRBD1 (5 bases). This CDR3 spans 18 amino acids. V lost 4 bases to trimming and J lost 0 bases, with 19 bases between them. Per the germline V gene, CDR1 is LNHNV and CDR2 is YYDKDF (reference sequence). The CDR3 region has the DNA TGTGCCACCAGCACCTTCTTAGGAGGGGCTCCTAGCAATCAGCCCCAGCATTTT. Translation: CATSTFLGGAPSNQPQHF.

The V call is TRBV25-1, the J call TRBJ2-7, with TRBD1 identical over 8 bases. From germline, CDR1 is MGHDK and CDR2 SYGVNS. CDR3 length equals 14 residues. J gave up 2 bases and V 4 bases, and 4 bases lay outside the gene matches. DNA for the CDR3: TGTGCCAGCAGTGTTAGGACAGGGCCCTACGAGCAGTACTTC. Translated, it gives CASSVRTGPYEQYF.

V and J are TRBV7-9 and TRBJ1-4; D may be TRBD1 (5 bases). Trimming took off 5 bases at V and 8 bases at J, with 15 bases between the two ends. The CDR3 loop spans 14 amino acids. Germline V CDR1 and CDR2: SEHNR, FQNEAQ (reference sequence). The CDR3 region has the DNA TGTGCCAGCAGCCCCGGGGGATCTGCCGAAAAACTGTTTTTT. Its protein is CASSPGGSAEKLFF.

V is TRBV11-2 and J is TRBJ1-2; D gene ambiguous. CDR1 and CDR2 from the germline V gene are SGHAT and FQNNGV. V lost 0 bases and J 4 bases, leaving 12 bases between the germline ends. This CDR3 is built from 15 residues. The CDR3 nucleotides read TGTGCCAGCAGCTTAGAGAGGGTGATCGGCTATGGCTACACCTTC. As protein: CASSLERVIGYGYTF.

J is TRBJ2-7 and V is TRBV5-4; TRBD2 is a possible D gene (5 bases). Trimming removed 0 bases from V and 7 bases from J, with 11 bases in between. The CDR3 has 13 amino acids. CDR1 and CDR2 from the germline V gene are SGHNT and YYREEE (reference sequence). This CDR3 is CASSLGRESEQYF. CDR3 bases: TGTGCCAGCAGCTTGGGTAGGGAGAGTGAGCAGTACTTC.

V and J are TRBV5-1 and TRBJ1-1; 7 nucleotides line up with TRBD1. In germline, CDR1 is SGHRS, CDR2 YFSETQ. The CDR3 consists of 15 residues. Trimming took 3 bases from V and 3 from J; bases not matched to a gene: 8. For the CDR3, the DNA is TGCGCCAGCAGCTCCAAGACAGGGATGGACACTGAAGCTTTCTTT. Its translation is CASSSKTGMDTEAFF.